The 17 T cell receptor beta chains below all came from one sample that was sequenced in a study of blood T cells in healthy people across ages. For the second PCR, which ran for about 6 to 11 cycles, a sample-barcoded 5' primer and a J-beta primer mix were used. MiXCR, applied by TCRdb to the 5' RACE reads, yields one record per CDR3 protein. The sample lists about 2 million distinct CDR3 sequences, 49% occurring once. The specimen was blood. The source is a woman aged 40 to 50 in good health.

In DNA form, the CDR3 reads TGCAGTGCTCCCCAGGGGGGTGGCGGAAACACCATATATTTT. Protein: CSAPQGGGGNTIYF. The gene calls are TRBV20-1 and TRBJ1-3; 7 bases map to TRBD1. CDR3 length: 14 residues. The V gene's germline CDR1 is DFQATT and CDR2 SNEGSKA (reference sequence). The junction had 8 bases not matched to a gene; V was cut back by 5 bases and J by 4 bases.

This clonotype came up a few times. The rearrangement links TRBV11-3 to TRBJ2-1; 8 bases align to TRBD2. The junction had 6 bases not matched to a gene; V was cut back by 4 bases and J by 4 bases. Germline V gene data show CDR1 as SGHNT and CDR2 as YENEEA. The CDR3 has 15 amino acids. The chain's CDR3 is CASSSRLARYNEQFF. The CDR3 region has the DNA TGTGCCAGCAGCTCTCGACTAGCGAGGTACAATGAGCAGTTCTTC.

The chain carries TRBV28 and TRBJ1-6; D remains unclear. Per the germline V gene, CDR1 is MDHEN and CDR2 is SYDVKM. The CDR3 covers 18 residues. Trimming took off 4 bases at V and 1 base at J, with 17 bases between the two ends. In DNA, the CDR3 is TGTGCCAGCAGTTCTTACGAGAGTGTGGGATCCTATAATTCACCCCTCCACTTT. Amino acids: CASSSYESVGSYNSPLHF. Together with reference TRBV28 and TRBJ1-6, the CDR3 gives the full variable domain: DVKVTQSSRYLVKRTGEKVFLECVQDMDHENMFWYRQDPGLGLRLIYFSYDVKMKEKGDIPEGYSVSREKKERFSLILESASTNQTSMYLCASSSYESVGSYNSPLHFGNGTRLTVT.

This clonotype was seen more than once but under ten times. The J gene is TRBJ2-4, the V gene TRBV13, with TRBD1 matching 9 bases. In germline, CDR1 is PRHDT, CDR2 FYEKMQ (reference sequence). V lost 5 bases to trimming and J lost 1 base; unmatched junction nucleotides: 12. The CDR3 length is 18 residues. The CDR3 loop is CASSPGTGIHSAKNIQYF. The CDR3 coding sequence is TGTGCCAGCAGCCCCGGGACAGGGATTCACTCGGCCAAAAACATTCAGTACTTC. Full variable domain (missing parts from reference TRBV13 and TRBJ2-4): AAGVIQSPRHLIKEKRETATLKCYPIPRHDTVYWYQQGPGQDPQFLISFYEKMQSDKGSIPDRFSAQQFSDYHSELNMSSLELGDSALYFCASSPGTGIHSAKNIQYFGAGTRLSVL.

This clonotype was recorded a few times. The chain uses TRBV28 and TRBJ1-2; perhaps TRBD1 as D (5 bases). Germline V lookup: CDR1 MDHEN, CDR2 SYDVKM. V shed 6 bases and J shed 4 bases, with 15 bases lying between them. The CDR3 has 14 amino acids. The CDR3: CASSNRDRRYGYTF. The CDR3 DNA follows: TGTGCCAGCAGCAACCGGGACCGACGCTATGGCTACACCTTC.

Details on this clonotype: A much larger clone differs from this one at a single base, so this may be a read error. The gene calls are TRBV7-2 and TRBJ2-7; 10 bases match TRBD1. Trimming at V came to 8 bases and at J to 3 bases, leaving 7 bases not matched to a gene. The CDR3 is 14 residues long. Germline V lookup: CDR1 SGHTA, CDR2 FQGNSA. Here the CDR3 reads CASRTGTGDYEQYF. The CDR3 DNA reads TGTGCCAGCCGCACCGGGACAGGGGACTACGAGCAGTACTTC.

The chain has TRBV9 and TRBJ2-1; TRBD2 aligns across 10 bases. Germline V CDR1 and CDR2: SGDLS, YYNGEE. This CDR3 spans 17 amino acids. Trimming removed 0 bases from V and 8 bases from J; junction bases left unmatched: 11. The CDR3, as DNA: TGTGCCAGCAGCGTAGGCCACCAGCGGGGGGGCGAGGATGAGCAGTTCTTC. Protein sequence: CASSVGHQRGGEDEQFF.

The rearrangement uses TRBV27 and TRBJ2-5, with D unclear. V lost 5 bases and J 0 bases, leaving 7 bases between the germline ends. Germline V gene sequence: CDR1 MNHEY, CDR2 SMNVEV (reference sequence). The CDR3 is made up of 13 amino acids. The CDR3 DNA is TGTGCCAGCAGTGCCGTGTACCAAGAGACCCAGTACTTC. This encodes CASSAVYQETQYF.

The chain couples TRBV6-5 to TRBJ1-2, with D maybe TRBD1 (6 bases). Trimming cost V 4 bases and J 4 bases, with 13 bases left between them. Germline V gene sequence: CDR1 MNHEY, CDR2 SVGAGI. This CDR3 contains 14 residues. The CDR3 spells CASSLTGFLYGYTF. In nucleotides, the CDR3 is TGTGCCAGCAGTTTGACAGGTTTCCTCTATGGCTACACCTTC.

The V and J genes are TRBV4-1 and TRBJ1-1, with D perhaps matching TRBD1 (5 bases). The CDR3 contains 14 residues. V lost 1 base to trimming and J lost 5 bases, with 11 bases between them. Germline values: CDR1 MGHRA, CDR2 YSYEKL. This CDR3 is CASSQVTGGTEAFF. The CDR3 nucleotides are TGCGCCAGCAGCCAAGTAACAGGTGGTACTGAAGCTTTCTTT.

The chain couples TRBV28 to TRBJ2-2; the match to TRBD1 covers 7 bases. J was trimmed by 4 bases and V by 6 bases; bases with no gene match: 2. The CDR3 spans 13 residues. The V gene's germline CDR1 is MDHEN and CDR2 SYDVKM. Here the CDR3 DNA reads TGTGCCAGCAGGACAGGGATCACCGGGGAGCTGTTTTTT. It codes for CASRTGITGELFF.

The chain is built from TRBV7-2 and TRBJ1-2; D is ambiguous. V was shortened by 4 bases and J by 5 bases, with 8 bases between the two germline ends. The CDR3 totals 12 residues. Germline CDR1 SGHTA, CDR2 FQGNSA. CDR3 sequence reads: CASSSNQYGYTF. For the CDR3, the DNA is TGTGCCAGCAGCTCGAACCAGTATGGCTACACCTTC.

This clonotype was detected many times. The DNA for the CDR3 is TGTGCCAGCCAAAACCCCCGCAAGGGGGTAGATACGCAGTATTTT. Translated, it gives CASQNPRKGVDTQYF. The J gene is TRBJ2-3, the V gene TRBV6-2 or TRBV6-3; TRBD1 might be the D (6 bases). The CDR3 extends over 15 amino acids. V lost 8 bases to trimming and J lost 5 bases, with 20 bases between them. Germline loops: CDR1 MNHEY, CDR2 SVGEGT.

The CDR3, as DNA: TGTGCCAGCAGACTAACCCGGGACAGTTATCAAGAGACCCAGTACTTC. It specifies CASRLTRDSYQETQYF. This rearrangement joins TRBV6-6 to TRBJ2-5; 7 bases match TRBD1. V gave up 6 bases and J gave up 2 bases; unmatched junction bases: 12. The V gene's germline CDR1 is MNHNY and CDR2 SVGAGI (reference sequence). The CDR3 extends over 16 amino acids.

This chain's CDR3 is CSVVSSETQFF. The CDR3 DNA reads TGCAGCGTTGTCAGCTCAGAGACCCAGTTCTTC. V usage is TRBV29-1 and J usage is TRBJ2-1; D gene ambiguous. Germline V gene sequence: CDR1 SQVTM, CDR2 ANQGSEA. Trimming cost V 4 bases and J 13 bases, with 14 bases left between them. The length of the CDR3 is 11 residues.

The CDR3 sequence is CASSDNRGRSSGANVLTF. The CDR3 nucleotides are TGTGCCAGCAGCGACAACAGGGGGCGATCCTCTGGGGCCAACGTCCTGACTTTC. The chain combines TRBV7-9 with TRBJ2-6; 9 bases align to TRBD1. This CDR3 contains 18 residues. V lost 5 bases, J lost 0 bases, and 8 bases stayed unmatched. Germline values: CDR1 SEHNR, CDR2 FQNEAQ (reference sequence).

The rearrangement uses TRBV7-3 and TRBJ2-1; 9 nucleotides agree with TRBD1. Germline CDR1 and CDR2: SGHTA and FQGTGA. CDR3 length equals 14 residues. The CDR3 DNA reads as TGTGTCAGTAGCCCAGGACAGGGGAAGAATGAGCAGTTCTTC. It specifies CVSSPGQGKNEQFF. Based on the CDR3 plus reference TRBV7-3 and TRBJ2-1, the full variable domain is GAGVSQTPSNKVTEKGKYVELRCDPISGHTALYWYRQSLGQGPEFLIYFQGTGAADDSGLPNDRFFAVRPEGSVSTLKIQRTERGDSAVYLCVSSPGQGKNEQFFGPGTRLTVL.